Below, 24 T cell receptor beta chains from the same sample are listed, as sequenced in a study of beta chain features in type 1 diabetes. cDNA synthesis used the whole RNA isolate, giving expressed TCRB sequences. The protocol was immunoSEQ multiplex PCR, while the TCRdb copy is restricted to in-frame clones and leaves out a portion. The sample has 970,000 or so clones, roughly 15% seen once. Sequencing was carried out using naive CD4+ T cells from blood. Every receptor here comes from a woman younger than 35 in good health.

This clone was recorded a few times. This chain joins TRBV7-9 and TRBJ2-3; D remains ambiguous. V was pared by 0 bases and J by 5 bases, with 12 bases between. This CDR3 contains 15 residues. Germline V gene data show CDR1 as SEHNR and CDR2 as FQNEAQ (reference sequence). In nucleotides, the CDR3 is TGTGCCAGCAGCTTAGCTGGCCGAGCGAGAGATACGCAGTATTTT. Translated: CASSLAGRARDTQYF.

In this sample, this clone turned up a few times. The chain uses TRBV28 and TRBJ2-3, with 7 nucleotides matching TRBD2. V shed 3 bases and J 2 bases; nucleotides not matched to a gene: 8. CDR3 length equals 16 residues. Germline V CDR1 and CDR2: MDHEN, SYDVKM. The CDR3 sequence is CASSFATSGVTDTQYF. The CDR3 DNA is TGTGCCAGCAGTTTTGCGACAAGCGGGGTCACAGATACGCAGTATTTT.

This chain joins TRBV7-2 and TRBJ2-5; tentative D call: TRBD2 (6 bases). V was pared by 5 bases and J by 5 bases, with 21 bases between. The length of the CDR3 is 16 residues. CDR1 and CDR2 from the germline V gene are SGHTA and FQGNSA. CDR3 DNA sequence: TGTGCCAGCAGCCCGAGGTCTGCGGGATCGTATGAGACCCAGTACTTC. Its protein product is CASSPRSAGSYETQYF.

In the case of this clone: Germline and junction disagree at one end, which may indicate a read error. V gene TRBV7-9 combines with J gene TRBJ2-1; no clear D gene. The germline gives CDR1 SEHNR, CDR2 FQNEAQ (reference sequence). CDR3 size: 12 residues. In nucleotides, the CDR3 is TGTGCCAGCAGCTTAGCGGGCAATGAGCAGCTCTTC. Protein: CASSLAGNEQLF. Using reference TRBV7-9 and TRBJ2-1 for the parts outside the CDR3, the full variable domain is DTGVSQNPRHKITKRGQNVTFRCDPISEHNRLYWYRQTLGQGPEFLTYFQNEAQLEKSRLLSDRFSAERPKGSFSTLEIQRTEQGDSAMYLCASSLAGNEQLFGPGTRLTVL.

This chain uses TRBV10-3 with TRBJ2-2; no definite D call. The length of the CDR3 is 12 residues. Trimming took off 4 bases at V and 7 bases at J, with 7 bases between the two ends. CDR1 is ENHRY, CDR2 SYGVKD, per germline. In DNA form, the CDR3 reads TGTGCCATCAGTGGAAGGGACGGGGAGCTGTTTTTT. Amino acids: CAISGRDGELFF.

The chain joins TRBV19 to TRBJ2-1; perhaps TRBD1 as D (6 bases). This CDR3 contains 16 residues. Germline CDR1 reads LNHDA; CDR2 reads SQIVND (reference sequence). V lost 4 bases and J lost 6, with 19 bases in between. The CDR3 is CASSTLLRRRGNEQFF. CDR3 nucleotide sequence: TGTGCCAGTAGTACCCTCCTACGGCGCAGGGGCAATGAGCAGTTCTTC.

This chain uses TRBV25-1 with TRBJ2-3; 11 bases are a match to TRBD2. This CDR3 has 17 residues. Germline trimming cut 5 bases from V and 6 bases from J; bases unmatched to any gene: 13. The germline gives CDR1 MGHDK, CDR2 SYGVNS. The CDR3 DNA sequence: TGTGCCAGCAGTCGCGCACCAACTAGCGGGAGTTCGGATACGCAGTATTTT. Amino acid sequence: CASSRAPTSGSSDTQYF.

This clone was seen only a few times. V and J are TRBV29-1 and TRBJ1-1; tentative D call: TRBD1 (5 bases). V shed 3 bases and J shed 3 bases, with 17 bases lying between them. Germline V lookup: CDR1 SQVTM, CDR2 ANQGSEA. This CDR3 is 15 amino acids long. The CDR3 protein is CSVDVFRAGDTEAFF. CDR3 coding DNA: TGCAGCGTTGACGTTTTCCGGGCGGGGGACACTGAAGCTTTCTTT. The full variable domain, in which reference TRBV29-1 and TRBJ1-1 provide the parts outside the CDR3, is SAVISQKPSRDICQRGTSLTIQCQVDSQVTMMFWYRQQPGQSLTLIATANQGSEATYESGFVIDKFPISRPNLTFSTLTVSNMSPEDSSIYLCSVDVFRAGDTEAFFGQGTRLTVV.

This clone showed up just a few times. The chain recombines TRBV6-5 with TRBJ1-4, with 7 bases fitting TRBD1. The germline CDR1 and CDR2 sequences are MNHEY and SVGAGI. Germline trimming cut 0 bases from V and 7 bases from J; bases unmatched to any gene: 5. The CDR3 is 15 amino acids. The CDR3 nucleotides are TGTGCCAGCAGTTACTCGATGACAGGGAGTGAAAAACTGTTTTTT. This codes for CASSYSMTGSEKLFF.

This clone was found a few times. The V and J genes are TRBV28 and TRBJ1-2, with TRBD1 as a possible D gene (6 bases). CDR3 length equals 12 residues. The germline V gene has CDR1 MDHEN and CDR2 SYDVKM. V lost 2 bases, J lost 10 bases, and 11 bases lay in between. The chain's CDR3 is CASSLDQGYYTF. DNA for the CDR3: TGTGCCAGCAGTTTAGATCAGGGGTACTACACCTTC.

Only a few counts were recorded for this clone. J is TRBJ1-3 and V is TRBV27, with TRBD1 matching 7 bases. The germline gives CDR1 MNHEY, CDR2 SMNVEV (reference sequence). The CDR3 is 15 residues long. The V segment lost 4 bases and the J segment 2 bases; nucleotides outside the gene matches: 5. The chain's CDR3 is CASSYRQGPGNTIYF. The CDR3 DNA reads as TGTGCCAGCAGTTATAGACAGGGACCTGGAAACACCATATATTTT.

This clone was found a few times. The chain recombines TRBV10-3 with TRBJ2-5, with TRBD1 identical over 9 bases. The V gene end was trimmed by 3 bases and the J gene end by 1 base; junction bases not matched to a gene: 6. From germline, CDR1 is ENHRY and CDR2 SYGVKD. CDR3 size: 16 residues. For the CDR3, the DNA is TGTGCCATCAGTGAAATTCGGGACAGGGTCCAAGAGACCCAGTACTTC. Encoded protein: CAISEIRDRVQETQYF.

This chain links TRBV25-1 with TRBJ2-1; D ambiguous. Trimming took 3 bases from V and 10 from J, leaving 7 bases between them. This CDR3 region has 11 residues. Germline V gives CDR1 MGHDK, CDR2 SYGVNS. CDR3 sequence: CASSDGGEQFF. The CDR3 nucleotides read TGTGCCAGCAGTGACGGTGGGGAGCAGTTCTTC.

In its sample, this clone was seen a few times. The chain is built from TRBV2 and TRBJ1-3; no firm D call. Per the germline V gene, CDR1 is SNHLY and CDR2 is FYNNEI. The CDR3 has 13 amino acids. Trimming cost V 7 bases and J 0 bases, with 7 bases left between them. The chain's CDR3 is CASKADSGNTIYF. In DNA form, the CDR3 reads TGTGCCAGCAAGGCAGACTCTGGAAACACCATATATTTT.

The rearrangement links TRBV7-9 to TRBJ2-5, with 8 nucleotides matching TRBD1. Germline V CDR1 and CDR2: SEHNR, FQNEAQ (reference sequence). The V segment lost 5 bases and the J segment 5 bases; nucleotides outside the gene matches: 7. CDR3 size: 14 residues. The DNA of the CDR3 is TGTGCCAGCAGCCAGACAGGGGTGGGCGAGACCCAGTACTTC. Amino acid sequence: CASSQTGVGETQYF.

In its sample, this clone was seen a few times. Other DNA variants within this sample encode the same CDR3. The chain is built from TRBV7-2 and TRBJ2-3; 12 bases fit TRBD2. The CDR3 is made up of 16 amino acids. The germline CDR1 and CDR2 sequences are SGHTA and FQGNSA. J lost 4 bases, V lost 1 base, and 3 bases had no gene match. The CDR3 region is CASSLGLAGGADTQYF. The CDR3 DNA reads TGTGCCAGCAGCTTAGGGCTAGCGGGGGGGGCAGATACGCAGTATTTT.

This clone has only a few counts. The chain links TRBV4-3 to TRBJ2-2; D is unresolved. There are 14 residues in the CDR3. The germline gives CDR1 LGHNA, CDR2 YSLEER. V shed 4 bases and J shed 0 bases, with 6 bases lying between them. In nucleotides, the CDR3 is TGCGCCAGCAGCCCGACTGCGAACACCGGGGAGCTGTTTTTT. Protein sequence: CASSPTANTGELFF.

The chain has TRBV28 and TRBJ2-3; possible D gene TRBD2, 6 bases. Germline-derived CDR1 and CDR2 are MDHEN and SYDVKM. V lost 4 bases and J 2 bases, leaving 16 bases between the germline ends. CDR3 size: 16 residues. The CDR3 loop reads CASSSTGLRVTDTQYF. The CDR3 DNA sequence: TGTGCCAGCAGTTCCACGGGACTTAGGGTCACAGATACGCAGTATTTT.

This clone was counted only a few times. This chain connects TRBV6-6 to TRBJ2-1, with D uncertain. This CDR3 region has 15 residues. The germline V and J ends were trimmed by 6 bases and 13 bases, with 25 bases remaining between them. Per germline, CDR1 MNHNY and CDR2 SVGAGI (reference sequence). The CDR3 DNA sequence: TGTGCCAGCAGCCAAAGTCAGAGCGCGAGCCATTCTCAGTTCTTC. Its translation: CASSQSQSASHSQFF.

The chain uses TRBV27 and TRBJ1-1; the D is unclear. The germline V gene encodes CDR1 MNHEY and CDR2 SMNVEV (reference sequence). The CDR3 has 11 residues. V was pared by 6 bases and J by 8 bases, with 10 bases between. For the CDR3, the DNA is TGTGCCAGCAGGATTGGATTCGAAGCTTTCTTT. This gives the protein CASRIGFEAFF.

The chain combines TRBV19 with TRBJ2-7; tentatively, D is TRBD1 (6 bases). Germline-derived CDR1 and CDR2 are LNHDA and SQIVND (reference sequence). V was pared by 9 bases and J by 3 bases, with 21 bases between. This CDR3 spans 15 amino acids. The CDR3 is CASATIAAGDYEQYF. CDR3 DNA: TGTGCCAGCGCTACTATCGCAGCAGGGGACTACGAGCAGTACTTC. Full variable domain (missing parts from reference TRBV19 and TRBJ2-7): DGGITQSPKYLFRKEGQNVTLSCEQNLNHDAMYWYRQDPGQGLRLIYYSQIVNDFQKGDIAEGYSVSREKKESFPLTVTSAQKNPTAFYLCASATIAAGDYEQYFGPGTRLTVT.

The chain employs TRBV18 and TRBJ2-5; D is ambiguous. CDR1 KGHSH and CDR2 LQKENI come from the germline V gene. The CDR3 extends over 13 amino acids. The ends were cut back, 2 bases at V and 2 bases at J, with 6 bases in the middle. The CDR3 DNA reads TGTGCCAGCTCACCATCAGAACAAGAGACCCAGTACTTC. Translated: CASSPSEQETQYF.

V gene TRBV5-4 combines with J gene TRBJ2-5, with 8 bases fitting TRBD2. In germline, CDR1 is SGHNT, CDR2 YYREEE (reference sequence). The CDR3 totals 14 residues. The V segment lost 4 bases and the J segment 3 bases; nucleotides outside the gene matches: 5. This CDR3 reads CASSPGGAEETQYF. CDR3 coding DNA: TGTGCCAGCAGCCCCGGGGGGGCGGAAGAGACCCAGTACTTC.

This chain uses TRBV7-2 with TRBJ2-6; D call uncertain. The CDR3 is 14 amino acids. V lost 4 bases and J 1 base, leaving 5 bases between the germline ends. CDR1 is SGHTA and CDR2 is FQGNSA in the germline V gene. This CDR3 is CASSSQSGANVLTF. In DNA form, the CDR3 reads TGTGCCAGCAGCTCCCAATCTGGGGCCAACGTCCTGACTTTC.